This TCR beta chain originates from a study of blood T cell repertoires in COVID-19. About the study: Both acute and convalescent COVID-19 samples were obtained from the United States, Italy and Spain.

The protocol was immunoSEQ multiplex PCR, while the TCRdb copy is restricted to in-frame clones and leaves out a portion. This table has approximately 200,000 clones, 80% to 90% appearing once. CDR3 length: 12 residues. Trimming shortened V by 4 bases and J by 4 bases, and 8 bases separated the two germline ends. The TCR was taken from a man between 60 and 70 years old with acute or convalescent COVID-19. The sequencing input was peripheral blood. The V gene is TRBV12-3 or TRBV12-4, the J gene TRBJ2-7, with D uncertain. CDR3 in amino acids: CASSSQSYEQYF. The CDR3 DNA reads as TGTGCCAGCAGTTCCCAATCATACGAGCAGTACTTC.